This TCR beta chain was identified during a study of lymphopenia after photon versus proton radiotherapy. The study's findings and limits: Authors raise, but do not show, better survival with proton therapy. A bigger post-nadir fall in TCR diversity correlated inversely with survival time in deceased patients.

This clone has a handful of counts. Its antigen remains unidentified. The repertoire was sequenced with immunoSEQ multiplex PCR; TCRdb's copy has only in-frame clones and lacks some. The sample lists over 30,000 clones; around 82% were seen once. V gave up 4 bases and J gave up 5 bases, with 11 bases separating them. Germline values: CDR1 MGHRA, CDR2 YSYEKL. The CDR3 is 13 residues long. The clonotype comes from a woman between 65 and 79 years old with pancreatic cancer. The starting material was peripheral blood, obtained from a patient treated with proton-based radiotherapy. This chain connects TRBV4-1 to TRBJ1-2; possibly TRBD1 for D (5 bases). The CDR3 loop is CASSRGPNYGYTF. The DNA of the CDR3 is TGCGCCAGCAGCCGGGGACCGAATTATGGCTACACCTTC.